This T cell receptor (beta chain) was recovered during a study of regulatory T cells in long-lasting Graves disease. Per the germline V gene, CDR1 is MNHNS and CDR2 is SASEGT. CDR3 length equals 14 residues. To make TCR beta libraries, researchers used iRepertoire HTBI primers and Arm-PCR of CDR3 regions. TCRdb reprocessed the multiplex PCR reads with MiXCR, giving one entry per CDR3 protein. The sample lists 510,000 or so distinct CDR3 sequences; 9.5% to 15% were seen once. This clonotype was detected only once. A far larger clone is off by one base, so a read error is likely. Time point in this sample: newly diagnosed GD, antithyroid drugs for less than 3 months. The TCR library was prepared using RNA isolated from PBMCs. These data were also filed under a second study, of T cells in Graves' hyperthyroidism and ophthalmopathy.

The J gene is TRBJ2-3, the V gene TRBV6-1; 9 bases fit TRBD2. This material consisted of peripheral blood mononuclear cells (PBMCs), taken at new diagnosis, from a patient treated with antithyroid drugs. The sequence derives from a woman in her 30s with Graves disease. The CDR3 DNA is TGTGCCAGCAGCTTGACTAGCGGCACAGGTACGCAGTATTTT. Its protein is CASSLTSGTGTQYF.